A selection of T cell receptor beta chains follows, all from one sample in a study of identical twins. One entry per CDR3 protein results from TCRdb running MiXCR on the 5' RACE reads. The sample contains 550,000 to 700,000 distinct CDR3 sequences, 9.5% to 10% of which appear only once. This sample also appeared in a second study, on yellow fever vaccine responses in identical twins.

Sequences were obtained from PBMCs. These receptor sequences come from a woman aged 18 to 35 in good health. Each CDR3 is given with its conserved first and last residue. D genes are given only for firm matches. Size values are once, few and many counts, or a class for expanded clones, and some rows have none.

d_call,clone_size,j_call,v_call,cdr3_aa,cdr3_nt
TRBD1,many,TRBJ2-2,TRBV6-2/TRBV6-3,CASSYLGTGAGELFF,TGTGCCAGCAGCTACCTTGGGACAGGGGCCGGGGAGCTGTTTTTT
-,-,TRBJ1-5,TRBV7-2,CASSLEKGKPQHF,TGTGCCAGCAGCTTAGAAAAGGGCAAGCCCCAGCATTTT
TRBD1,-,TRBJ1-6,TRBV7-9,CASSLGTDYNSPLHF,TGTGCCAGCAGCCTCGGGACAGATTATAATTCACCCCTCCACTTT
-,-,TRBJ2-1,TRBV20-1,CSAPPGGPASYNEQFF,TGCAGTGCCCCCCCTGGGGGACCCGCCTCCTACAATGAGCAGTTCTTC
TRBD1,few,TRBJ2-3,TRBV5-1,CASSHEQGASSTDTQYF,TGCGCCAGCAGCCATGAACAGGGGGCCTCTAGCACAGATACGCAGTATTTT
-,-,TRBJ2-1,TRBV4-3,CASSQFEGAYNEQFF,TGCGCCAGCAGCCAATTCGAGGGGGCCTACAATGAGCAGTTCTTC
-,-,TRBJ2-1,TRBV29-1,CSVRGGAGNEQFF,TGCAGCGTTCGAGGGGGGGCGGGCAATGAGCAGTTCTTC
TRBD1,few,TRBJ1-2,TRBV20-1,CSASGTGGSNYGYTF,TGCAGTGCTAGTGGGACAGGGGGAAGTAACTATGGCTACACCTTC
-,few,TRBJ2-3,TRBV29-1,CSAATRNADTQYF,TGCAGCGCTGCGACACGGAATGCAGATACGCAGTATTTT
TRBD2,-,TRBJ2-1,TRBV5-1,CASSAGGLEYNEQFF,TGCGCCAGCAGCGCCGGGGGACTAGAGTACAATGAGCAGTTCTTC
TRBD2,few,TRBJ2-3,TRBV15,CATSRDGRADTQYF,TGTGCCACCAGCAGAGATGGGAGGGCAGATACGCAGTATTTT
-,many,TRBJ2-7,TRBV6-5,CASSSSFVSYEQYF,TGTGCCAGCAGTTCCTCTTTCGTTTCCTACGAGCAGTACTTC
TRBD2,few,TRBJ2-5,TRBV5-1,CASSFDLWSTSGGPRNGETQYF,TGCGCCAGCAGCTTCGATCTGTGGTCCACTAGCGGGGGCCCTAGAAATGGAGAGACCCAGTACTTC
TRBD1,many,TRBJ2-7,TRBV7-9,CASSTRDRAYEQYF,TGTGCCAGCAGCACCCGGGACAGGGCCTACGAGCAGTACTTC
TRBD1,once,TRBJ1-5,TRBV27,CASSWTGASNQPQHF,TGTGCCAGCAGCTGGACAGGGGCTAGCAATCAGCCCCAGCATTTT
-,few,TRBJ2-7,TRBV6-5,CASSYSKFGQGYEQYF,TGTGCCAGCAGTTACTCGAAGTTTGGGCAGGGCTACGAGCAGTACTTC
-,many,TRBJ2-7,TRBV5-1,CASSPLAGTKEPIYEQYF,TGCGCCAGCAGCCCTCTGGCGGGTACAAAGGAGCCGATCTACGAGCAGTACTTC
TRBD1,few,TRBJ2-2,TRBV20-1,CSATQGHTGELFF,TGCAGTGCTACACAGGGGCACACCGGGGAGCTGTTTTTT
-,few,TRBJ2-5,TRBV20-1,CSAPGGIAGLIETQYF,TGCAGTGCTCCTGGAGGGATCGCCGGACTAATAGAGACCCAGTACTTC
TRBD1,few,TRBJ2-5,TRBV12-3/TRBV12-4,CASTSGTGLWETQYF,TGTGCCAGCACCTCGGGGACAGGCCTTTGGGAGACCCAGTACTTC
TRBD2,-,TRBJ2-1,TRBV3-1,CASSQVLGLAGSNEQFF,TGTGCCAGCAGCCAGGTACTCGGACTAGCGGGGTCCAATGAGCAGTTCTTC
TRBD2,many,TRBJ2-5,TRBV27,CASNTAGGQETQYF,TGTGCCAGCAATACTGCCGGGGGGCAAGAGACCCAGTACTTC
-,many,TRBJ2-1,TRBV3-1,CASSQEGLGVNEQFF,TGTGCCAGCAGCCAAGAGGGGCTCGGAGTCAATGAGCAGTTCTTC
-,many,TRBJ1-5,TRBV12-5,CASGLPRLGGPGQPQHF,TGTGCTAGTGGTTTGCCCAGGCTTGGGGGACCAGGGCAGCCCCAGCATTTT
TRBD2,few,TRBJ2-1,TRBV11-2,CASSLDLGSGGEYEQFF,TGTGCCAGCAGCTTAGATCTCGGCTCCGGGGGGGAATATGAGCAGTTCTTC
TRBD1,-,TRBJ1-4,TRBV7-9,CASSLGDRVDEKLFF,TGTGCCAGCAGCTTAGGAGACAGGGTCGATGAAAAACTGTTTTTT
TRBD1,few,TRBJ2-7,TRBV4-3,CASSQAAGGLYEQYF,TGCGCCAGCAGCCAAGCGGCAGGGGGCTTATACGAGCAGTACTTC
TRBD1,-,TRBJ2-6,TRBV11-2,CASSTRQGGSSGANVLTF,TGTGCCAGCAGCACGAGACAGGGTGGGAGTTCTGGGGCCAACGTCCTGACTTTC
-,-,TRBJ1-2,TRBV28,CASSVTSNYGYTF,TGTGCCAGCAGCGTGACATCTAACTATGGCTACACCTTC
TRBD2,few,TRBJ2-3,TRBV7-2,CASSQGWREGRDTQYF,TGTGCCAGCAGCCAGGGGTGGCGGGAGGGCCGTGATACGCAGTATTTT
-,many,TRBJ2-3,TRBV6-2/TRBV6-3,CASSTSGSVDTQYF,TGTGCCAGCAGTACGAGTGGATCGGTTGATACGCAGTATTTT
-,many,TRBJ2-7,TRBV3-1,CASSHTGSYEQYF,TGTGCCAGCAGCCATACAGGGAGCTACGAGCAGTACTTC
-,many,TRBJ2-7,TRBV7-2,CASTLGGSSYEQYF,TGTGCCAGCACCCTCGGAGGGAGCTCCTACGAGCAGTACTTC
TRBD1,few,TRBJ1-2,TRBV12-3/TRBV12-4,CASANETGAYGYTF,TGTGCCAGCGCTAATGAGACAGGGGCCTATGGCTACACCTTC
-,many,TRBJ2-1,TRBV24-1,CATSDVQGTPYNEQFF,TGTGCCACCAGTGATGTTCAGGGGACCCCTTACAATGAGCAGTTCTTC
-,few,TRBJ2-5,TRBV18,CASSPHQETQYF,TGTGCCAGCTCACCACACCAAGAGACCCAGTACTTC
-,many,TRBJ2-3,TRBV6-1,CASSPGARTDTQYF,TGTGCCAGCAGTCCAGGGGCCCGCACAGATACGCAGTATTTT
TRBD1,few,TRBJ1-1,TRBV12-3/TRBV12-4,CASSFRGLTEAFF,TGTGCCAGCAGTTTCAGGGGGCTGACTGAAGCTTTCTTT
-,many,TRBJ2-7,TRBV6-2/TRBV6-3,CASSYLTLYEQYF,TGTGCCAGCAGTTACCTGACCCTTTACGAGCAGTACTTC
-,few,TRBJ2-7,TRBV7-2,CASSLAPGTSNYEQYF,TGTGCCAGCAGCTTAGCTCCCGGGACAAGTAACTACGAGCAGTACTTC
-,-,TRBJ2-3,TRBV20-1,CSARGPDGDTQYF,TGCAGTGCCCGGGGCCCTGACGGGGATACGCAGTATTTT
-,-,TRBJ2-3,TRBV12-3/TRBV12-4,CAISPPLFQGRTSTDTQYF,TGTGCCATCAGTCCTCCCCTCTTCCAAGGAAGGACTAGCACAGATACGCAGTATTTT
TRBD2,few,TRBJ2-1,TRBV2,CASNLAGGDNEQFF,TGTGCCAGCAACCTAGCGGGGGGGGACAATGAGCAGTTCTTC
-,-,TRBJ2-3,TRBV6-1,CASSSGLRRGTDTQYF,TGTGCCAGCAGTAGCGGATTACGGAGAGGCACAGATACGCAGTATTTT
-,-,TRBJ2-5,TRBV7-7,CASSYLSTETQYF,TGTGCTAGCAGCTATTTGAGTACAGAGACCCAGTACTTC
-,-,TRBJ2-7,TRBV21-1,CASNRISRDWAPIITTYEQYF,TGTGCCAGCAACAGGATAAGCCGGGACTGGGCCCCGATTATCACGACCTACGAGCAGTACTTC
-,many,TRBJ2-7,TRBV4-1,CASSHAGPNEQYF,TGCGCCAGCAGCCACGCAGGGCCGAACGAGCAGTACTTC
-,few,TRBJ2-2,TRBV30,CAWSVRGGTANTGELFF,TGTGCCTGGAGTGTTCGGGGCGGGACCGCGAACACCGGGGAGCTGTTTTTT
-,few,TRBJ1-2,TRBV6-5,CASSYSRRQFYGYTF,TGTGCCAGCAGTTACTCGAGACGACAGTTCTATGGCTACACCTTC
-,-,TRBJ2-7,TRBV7-2,CASTSSPGYEQYF,TGTGCCAGCACCTCGTCCCCAGGGTACGAGCAGTACTTC
-,many,TRBJ1-1,TRBV11-2,CASSTGWGMLGLGTEAFF,TGTGCCAGCAGCACCGGGTGGGGAATGCTGGGTCTCGGCACTGAAGCTTTCTTT
TRBD2,many,TRBJ2-1,TRBV7-9,CASSPGEVAGGHNEQFF,TGTGCCAGCAGCCCAGGGGAAGTAGCGGGAGGTCATAATGAGCAGTTCTTC
-,many,TRBJ2-3,TRBV10-3,CAISEGGVAVMDTQYF,TGTGCCATCAGTGAGGGGGGAGTGGCTGTAATGGATACGCAGTATTTT